This TCR beta chain stems from a study of CD8+ T cells in alopecia areata. The wider study: At a dose of 5 to 10 mg twice daily, oral tofacitinib was given to treated patients. Tofacitinib dosing lasted 6 to 18 months, which was then followed by 6 months off drug.

The authors extracted RNA and reverse transcribed it into cDNA as the sequencing template. Profiling relied on immunoSEQ multiplex PCR, and the TCRdb table lists in-frame clones only, not all of them. The sample has roughly 250,000 clones, under 80% seen once. Regarding the study as a whole: Sequences from scalp samples also cover resident alphabeta T cells of normal skin.

The V end lost 2 bases, the J end lost 2 bases, and 7 bases lay between the germline ends. Germline CDR1 and CDR2: MNHEY and SVGAGI. This CDR3 is 13 amino acids long. The table lists this clone with a count of one. The target antigen is unknown. Specimens obtained from alopecia areata patients comprised lesional scalp punch biopsies and peripheral blood. The sample here was CD4+ T cells sorted from blood, taken at week 0. The sequence was collected from a human donor with alopecia areata. The chain uses TRBV6-5 and TRBJ2-7; D not certain. The chain's CDR3 is CASSYGPTYEQYF. The CDR3, as DNA: TGTGCCAGCAGTTACGGCCCGACCTACGAGCAGTACTTC.